This is a list of T cell receptor beta chains from one sample in a study of T cells in Graves' hyperthyroidism and ophthalmopathy. TCRdb fed the multiplex PCR reads into MiXCR, producing one record per CDR3 protein. The repertoire holds approximately 530,000 distinct CDR3 sequences, just under 20% seen once, with 47% in the top ten. Input material: blood. The receptors here all came from a middle-aged man with Graves' ophthalmopathy. The CDR3 runs from the conserved cysteine through the conserved F or W. A D gene is named only where the DNA matches it firmly. Rows may omit the clone size; those that give it use once, few, many or a size class.

clone size: -; J gene: TRBJ1-5; V gene: TRBV19; D gene: -; CDR3 DNA: TGTGCCAGTAGTATTCGACAGGTTCGCAATCAGCCCCAGCATTTT; CDR3 protein: CASSIRQVRNQPQHF
clone size: few; J gene: TRBJ2-5; V gene: TRBV30; D gene: -; CDR3 DNA: TGTGCCTGGAGGGCCCCCCCGGGGGAGACCCAGTACTTC; CDR3 protein: CAWRAPPGETQYF
clone size: -; J gene: TRBJ1-1; V gene: TRBV11-3; D gene: -; CDR3 DNA: TGTGCCAGCAGCCACGGGGCCCCAGGAGGTGCTTTCTTT; CDR3 protein: CASSHGAPGGAFF
clone size: -; J gene: TRBJ2-3; V gene: TRBV20-1; D gene: TRBD1; CDR3 DNA: TGCAGTGCTAGGTATTACAGGGGGCTAAATACGCAGTATTTT; CDR3 protein: CSARYYRGLNTQYF
clone size: few; J gene: TRBJ1-4; V gene: TRBV19; D gene: TRBD1; CDR3 DNA: TGTGCCAGTATGGGGGGCGACAGGGGAGGTGAAAAACTGTTTTTT; CDR3 protein: CASMGGDRGGEKLFF
clone size: -; J gene: TRBJ2-3; V gene: TRBV6-2/TRBV6-3; D gene: -; CDR3 DNA: TGTGCCAGCAGTCCCCTCGTTGGAGGTGGTGCCACAGATACGCAGTATTTT; CDR3 protein: CASSPLVGGGATDTQYF
clone size: -; J gene: TRBJ2-7; V gene: TRBV11-2; D gene: -; CDR3 DNA: TGTGCCAGCAGCTCCAACCTCTCGGGGCGCGAGCAGTACTTC; CDR3 protein: CASSSNLSGREQYF
clone size: -; J gene: TRBJ2-3; V gene: TRBV20-1; D gene: -; CDR3 DNA: TGCAGTGCTAGAGTCCGGGAGAGCACAGATACGCAGTATTTT; CDR3 protein: CSARVRESTDTQYF
clone size: many; J gene: TRBJ2-1; V gene: TRBV20-1; D gene: -; CDR3 DNA: TGCAGTGCCACGTGGGCTAGCTCCTACAATGAGCAGTTCTTC; CDR3 protein: CSATWASSYNEQFF
clone size: -; J gene: TRBJ2-5; V gene: TRBV7-6; D gene: TRBD2; CDR3 DNA: TGTGCCAGCAGCGCGCGGGAGGCCGGGGTCTTGGAGACCCAGTACTTC; CDR3 protein: CASSAREAGVLETQYF
clone size: few; J gene: TRBJ1-4; V gene: TRBV11-2; D gene: TRBD1; CDR3 DNA: TGTGCCAGCGGATGGGACAGTCTTAATGAAAAACTGTTTTTT; CDR3 protein: CASGWDSLNEKLFF
clone size: few; J gene: TRBJ1-2; V gene: TRBV5-1; D gene: -; CDR3 DNA: TGCGCCAGCAGCTTGGGAGCGTCTGACTATGGCTACACCTTC; CDR3 protein: CASSLGASDYGYTF
clone size: -; J gene: TRBJ2-1; V gene: TRBV29-1; D gene: -; CDR3 DNA: TGCAGCGTTGTGGAAATTGTCAGTTACAATGAGCAGTTCTTC; CDR3 protein: CSVVEIVSYNEQFF